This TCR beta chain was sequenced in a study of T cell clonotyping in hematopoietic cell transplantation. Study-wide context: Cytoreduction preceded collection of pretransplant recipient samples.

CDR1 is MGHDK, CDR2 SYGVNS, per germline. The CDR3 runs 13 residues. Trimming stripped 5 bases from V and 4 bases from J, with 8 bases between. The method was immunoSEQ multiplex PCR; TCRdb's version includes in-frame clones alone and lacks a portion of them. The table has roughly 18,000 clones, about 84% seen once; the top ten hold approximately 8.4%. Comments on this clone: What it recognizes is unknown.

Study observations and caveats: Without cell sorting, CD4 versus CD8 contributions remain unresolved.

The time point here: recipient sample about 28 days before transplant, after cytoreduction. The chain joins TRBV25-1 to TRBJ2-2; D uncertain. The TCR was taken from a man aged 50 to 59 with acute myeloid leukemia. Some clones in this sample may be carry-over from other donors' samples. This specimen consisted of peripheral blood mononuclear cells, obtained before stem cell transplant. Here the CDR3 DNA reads TGTGCCAGCAGTAGGAGAGTCACCGGGGAGCTGTTTTTT. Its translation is CASSRRVTGELFF.